This T cell receptor (beta chain) was captured in a study of blood T cell repertoires in COVID-19. Turning to the study itself: Samples came from the United States, Italy and Spain, spanning acute and convalescent COVID-19. T cells, B-cell-depleted T cells, or PBMCs provided the cDNA or gDNA that served as material.

Per the original methods: Nucleated cell number was recorded as an estimate derived from reference gene primer amplification. Some clones are missing from TCRdb's copy, which holds only in-frame ones; the method was immunoSEQ multiplex PCR. The V and J calls and the clone size are those of that table, but D and trimming were determined from the DNA. The sample yields over 200,000 clones, about 80% seen once. The receptor's source is a woman aged 80 or over with acute or convalescent COVID-19. Sequenced material: peripheral blood.

CDR3 sequence reads: CASSIQGAYEQFF. The CDR3 DNA reads TGTGCCAGCAGCATACAGGGGGCATATGAGCAGTTCTTC. The V and J genes are TRBV11-2 and TRBJ2-1, with 9 bases aligning to TRBD1. V shed 5 bases, J shed 8 bases, and the junction held 4 bases outside the gene matches. The CDR3 loop spans 13 amino acids. In germline, CDR1 is SGHAT, CDR2 FQNNGV.